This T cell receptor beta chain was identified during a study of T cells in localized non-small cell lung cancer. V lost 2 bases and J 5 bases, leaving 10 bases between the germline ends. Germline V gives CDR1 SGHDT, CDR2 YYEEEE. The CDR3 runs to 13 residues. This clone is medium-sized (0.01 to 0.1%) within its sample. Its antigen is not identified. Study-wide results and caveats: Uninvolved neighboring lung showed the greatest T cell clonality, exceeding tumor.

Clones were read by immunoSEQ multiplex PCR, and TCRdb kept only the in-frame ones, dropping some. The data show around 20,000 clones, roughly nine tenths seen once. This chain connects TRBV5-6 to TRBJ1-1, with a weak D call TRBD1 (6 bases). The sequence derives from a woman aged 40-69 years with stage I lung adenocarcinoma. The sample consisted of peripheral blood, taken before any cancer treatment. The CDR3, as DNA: TGTGCCAGCAGCTTCACAGGGTTGACTGAAGCTTTCTTT. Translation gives CASSFTGLTEAFF.